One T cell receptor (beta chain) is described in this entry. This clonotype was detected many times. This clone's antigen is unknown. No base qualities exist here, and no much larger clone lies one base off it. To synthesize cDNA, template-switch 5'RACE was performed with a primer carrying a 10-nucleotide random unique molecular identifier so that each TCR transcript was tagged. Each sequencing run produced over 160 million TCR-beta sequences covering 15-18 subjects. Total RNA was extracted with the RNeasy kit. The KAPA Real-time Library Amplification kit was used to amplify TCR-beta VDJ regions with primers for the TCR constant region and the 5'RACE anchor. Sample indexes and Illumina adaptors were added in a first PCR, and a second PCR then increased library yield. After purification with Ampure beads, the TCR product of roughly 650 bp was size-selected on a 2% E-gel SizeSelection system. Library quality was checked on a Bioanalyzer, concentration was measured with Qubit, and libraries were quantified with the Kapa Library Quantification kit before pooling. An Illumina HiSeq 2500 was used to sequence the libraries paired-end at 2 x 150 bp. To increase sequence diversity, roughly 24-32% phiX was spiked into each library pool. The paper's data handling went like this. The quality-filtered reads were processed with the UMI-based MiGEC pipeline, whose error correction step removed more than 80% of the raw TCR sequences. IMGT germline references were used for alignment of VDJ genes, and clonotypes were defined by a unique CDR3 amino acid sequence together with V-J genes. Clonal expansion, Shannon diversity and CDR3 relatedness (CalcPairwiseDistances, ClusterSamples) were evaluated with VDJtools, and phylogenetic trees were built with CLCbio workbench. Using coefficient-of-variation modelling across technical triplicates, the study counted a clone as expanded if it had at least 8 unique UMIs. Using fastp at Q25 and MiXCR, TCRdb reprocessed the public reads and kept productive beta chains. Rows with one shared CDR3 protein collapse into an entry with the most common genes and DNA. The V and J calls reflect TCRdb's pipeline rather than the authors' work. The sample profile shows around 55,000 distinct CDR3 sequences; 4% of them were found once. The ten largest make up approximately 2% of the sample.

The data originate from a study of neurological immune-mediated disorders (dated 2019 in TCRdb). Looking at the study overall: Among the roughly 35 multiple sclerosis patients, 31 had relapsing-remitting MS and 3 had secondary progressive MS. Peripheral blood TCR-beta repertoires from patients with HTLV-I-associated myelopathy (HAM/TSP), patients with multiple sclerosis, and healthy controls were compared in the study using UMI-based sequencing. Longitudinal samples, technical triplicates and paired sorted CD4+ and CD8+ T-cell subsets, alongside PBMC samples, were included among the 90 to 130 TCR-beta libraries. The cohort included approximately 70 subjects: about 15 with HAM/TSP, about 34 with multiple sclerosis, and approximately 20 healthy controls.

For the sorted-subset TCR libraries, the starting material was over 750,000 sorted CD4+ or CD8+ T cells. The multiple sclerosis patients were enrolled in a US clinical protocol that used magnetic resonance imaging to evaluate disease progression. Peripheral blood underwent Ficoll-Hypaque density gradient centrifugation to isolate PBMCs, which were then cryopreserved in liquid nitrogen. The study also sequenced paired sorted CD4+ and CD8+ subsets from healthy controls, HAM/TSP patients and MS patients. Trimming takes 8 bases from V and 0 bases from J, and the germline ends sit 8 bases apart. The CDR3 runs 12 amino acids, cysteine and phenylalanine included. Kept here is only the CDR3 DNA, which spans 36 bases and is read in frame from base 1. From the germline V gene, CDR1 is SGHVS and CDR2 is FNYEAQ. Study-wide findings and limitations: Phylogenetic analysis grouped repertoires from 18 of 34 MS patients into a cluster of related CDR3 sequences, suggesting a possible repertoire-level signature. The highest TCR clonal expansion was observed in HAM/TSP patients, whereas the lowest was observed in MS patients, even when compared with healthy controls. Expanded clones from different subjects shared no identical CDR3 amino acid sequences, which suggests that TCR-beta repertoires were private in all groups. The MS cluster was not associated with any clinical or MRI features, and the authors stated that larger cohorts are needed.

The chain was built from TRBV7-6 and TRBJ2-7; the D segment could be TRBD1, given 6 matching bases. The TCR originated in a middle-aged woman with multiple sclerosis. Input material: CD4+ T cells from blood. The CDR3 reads CASGTYSYEQYF. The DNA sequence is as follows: TGTGCCAGCGGGACATACTCCTACGAGCAGTACTTC.